The text below deals with one T cell receptor beta chain. What it binds is unknown. This sample was taken from a study of T cell responses to AZD1222 COVID-19 vaccine. Using immunoSEQ multiplex PCR, the repertoire was profiled, and TCRdb retains in-frame clones only, with some absent. Of some 62,000 clones listed, roughly three quarters are singletons. Study-wide findings and caveats: Regions 160-218 and 743-854 held dominance among vaccine-associated CD4 TCRs, which spanned spike. White British people made up most donors, females outnumbered males, and clonal diversity was possibly underestimated.

The ends were cut back, 3 bases at V and 8 bases at J, with 4 bases in the middle. The CDR3 covers 10 residues. This sequence joins TRBV12-3 or TRBV12-4 and TRBJ1-2; D gene unclear. The clonotype originates from an adult in good health. This specimen was peripheral blood, taken on day 0 of AZD1222 vaccination. CDR3 coding DNA: TGTGCCAGCAGTTTCGACGGCTACACCTTC. Protein product: CASSFDGYTF.